Below, 9 T cell receptor beta chains from the same sample are listed, as sequenced in a study of T cell responses to AZD1222 COVID-19 vaccine. Using immunoSEQ multiplex PCR, the repertoire was profiled, and TCRdb retains in-frame clones only, with some absent. Of roughly 130,000 clones in the sample, 87% were seen once. Here the sequenced sample was peripheral blood, taken on day 0 of AZD1222 vaccination. The receptors come from an adult in good health.

Here the CDR3 DNA reads TGTGCCAGCAGTTTTAACGGGGGGCATAGCACAGATACGCAGTATTTT. This encodes CASSFNGGHSTDTQYF. V usage is TRBV27 and J usage is TRBJ2-3; a weak D match, TRBD2 (7 bases). This CDR3 contains 16 residues. V lost 3 bases, J lost 0 bases, and 13 bases lay in between. Germline V lookup: CDR1 MNHEY, CDR2 SMNVEV (reference sequence).

J is TRBJ2-7 and V is TRBV7-9; D gene ambiguous. V was trimmed by 1 base and J by 8 bases, leaving 18 bases between them. This CDR3 is built from 15 residues. The germline CDR1 and CDR2 sequences are SEHNR and FQNEAQ (reference sequence). The CDR3, as DNA: TGTGCCAGCAGCTTAGGCGGCACGACCTCTGCCAAGCAGTACTTC. Encoded protein: CASSLGGTTSAKQYF.

The V and J genes are TRBV19 and TRBJ2-2; 8 positions match TRBD1. This CDR3 is built from 18 residues. In germline, CDR1 is LNHDA, CDR2 SQIVND (reference sequence). J lost 2 bases, V lost 7 bases, and 15 bases had no gene match. CDR3 protein: CASIGSKQGATNTGELFF. Written as DNA, the CDR3 is TGTGCCAGTATAGGTTCAAAGCAGGGGGCTACAAACACCGGGGAGCTGTTTTTT.

The CDR3: CASSIRGTLYEQYF. The DNA for the CDR3 is TGTGCCAGTAGTATCCGCGGAACCCTCTACGAGCAGTACTTC. The chain recombines TRBV19 with TRBJ2-7; D is ambiguous. Looked up from germline, CDR1 is LNHDA and CDR2 is SQIVND (reference sequence). V was shortened by 3 bases and J by 3 bases, with 12 bases between the two germline ends. The CDR3 extends over 14 amino acids.

This clone was counted once. The CDR3 DNA reads as TGTGCCAGCACACCAGGGGGGAACACTGAAGCTTTCTTT. Its protein is CASTPGGNTEAFF. The V call is TRBV12-3 or TRBV12-4, the J call TRBJ1-1; 7 positions agree with TRBD1. CDR3 length equals 13 residues. The V segment lost 7 bases and the J segment 1 base; nucleotides outside the gene matches: 3.

The CDR3 DNA sequence: TGCGCCAGCAGCTTGTTACAAGAGACCCAGTACTTC. Translated, it gives CASSLLQETQYF. The chain links TRBV5-1 to TRBJ2-5; D uncertain. Trimming cost V 1 base and J 2 bases, with 3 bases left between them. CDR3 length equals 12 residues. Germline V gene sequence: CDR1 SGHRS, CDR2 YFSETQ.

The table lists this clone with a few counts. This chain links TRBV9 with TRBJ2-3, with 7 bases matching TRBD2. Germline CDR1 reads SGDLS; CDR2 reads YYNGEE. J lost 5 bases, V lost 5 bases, and 11 bases had no gene match. The CDR3 covers 15 residues. The CDR3 nucleotides read TGTGCCAGCAGAGCCCCCGGGGGGACCATAGATACGCAGTATTTT. Protein sequence: CASRAPGGTIDTQYF.

The V gene is TRBV19, the J gene TRBJ1-6, with unresolved D. This CDR3 has 12 residues. V lost 11 bases and J lost 7, with 12 bases in between. The germline V gene has CDR1 LNHDA and CDR2 SQIVND (reference sequence). The CDR3 sequence: CASSRENSPLHF. DNA for the CDR3: TGTGCCTCCTCAAGGGAGAATTCACCCCTCCACTTT.

This chain connects TRBV24-1 to TRBJ2-7; weak D call: TRBD1 (6 bases). Germline-derived CDR1 and CDR2 are KGHDR and SFDVKD. There are 13 residues in the CDR3. V dropped 3 bases and J dropped 5 bases, with 10 bases sitting between them. The CDR3 coding sequence is TGTGCCACCAGTGATGTGGACAGCGACGAGCAGTACTTC. Translated: CATSDVDSDEQYF.